The 20 T cell receptor beta chains in this list originate from one sample, sequenced in a study of blood T cell repertoires in COVID-19. The assay was immunoSEQ multiplex PCR, and TCRdb's table has in-frame clones only and misses some. The top ten clones hold about 3.1% of a sample with some 250,000 clones, around three quarters of them seen once. Sequenced material: peripheral blood. Receptors originate from a woman at least 80 years old with acute or convalescent COVID-19.

This chain links TRBV28 with TRBJ1-1, with D possibly matching TRBD1 (6 bases). Germline V gene sequence: CDR1 MDHEN, CDR2 SYDVKM. Trimming pared 6 bases from V and 7 bases from J, leaving 15 bases between. The CDR3 length is 13 residues. The CDR3 loop is CASSRASRGEAFF. The CDR3 DNA follows: TGTGCCAGCAGCCGCGCATCCAGGGGTGAAGCTTTCTTT.

The chain links TRBV7-9 to TRBJ1-2, with TRBD1 matching 12 bases. J was trimmed by 5 bases and V by 5 bases; bases with no gene match: 6. The length of the CDR3 is 15 residues. CDR1 is SEHNR and CDR2 is FQNEAQ in the germline V gene (reference sequence). The CDR3 DNA reads TGTGCCAGCAGCCAATGGGACAGGGGGCGATATGGCTACACCTTC. This sequence encodes CASSQWDRGRYGYTF. Looking up the rest from reference TRBV7-9 and TRBJ1-2 gives the full variable domain: DTGVSQNPRHKITKRGQNVTFRCDPISEHNRLYWYRQTLGQGPEFLTYFQNEAQLEKSRLLSDRFSAERPKGSFSTLEIQRTEQGDSAMYLCASSQWDRGRYGYTFGSGTRLTVV.

This clone was seen more than once but under ten times. The CDR3: CASSRGQGAIEKLFF. CDR3 coding DNA: TGTGCCAGTAGTCGCGGACAGGGGGCTATAGAAAAACTGTTTTTT. The chain employs TRBV19 and TRBJ1-4; TRBD1 matches at 11 bases. CDR3 length: 15 amino acids. The ends lost 5 bases at V and 8 bases at J; junction bases unmatched: 7. The germline gives CDR1 LNHDA, CDR2 SQIVND (reference sequence).

The rearrangement uses TRBV6-1 and TRBJ2-3; TRBD1 matches 8 bases. With V trimmed by 4 bases and J by 4 bases, 10 bases remained unmatched. The length of the CDR3 is 16 residues. Germline V gives CDR1 MNHNS, CDR2 SASEGT. The CDR3 region has the DNA TGTGCCAGCAGTGTCCCTCTAGGACAGGGCGCAGATACGCAGTATTTT. Translating it yields CASSVPLGQGADTQYF.

The chain is built from TRBV19 and TRBJ2-3, with D perhaps matching TRBD1 (5 bases). This CDR3 has 16 amino acids. The germline V gene encodes CDR1 LNHDA and CDR2 SQIVND (reference sequence). Trimming removed 1 base from V and 5 bases from J, with 16 bases in between. The CDR3 is CASSIVGQGKEDTQYF. The CDR3 DNA reads as TGTGCCAGTAGTATAGTCGGGCAGGGAAAAGAAGATACGCAGTATTTT.

The V call is TRBV6-1, the J call TRBJ1-2; 8 positions agree with TRBD1. J was trimmed by 5 bases and V by 1 base; bases with no gene match: 9. CDR3 size: 16 residues. Looked up from germline, CDR1 is MNHNS and CDR2 is SASEGT. The CDR3 sequence is CASSEDARGQAYGYTF. Written as DNA, the CDR3 is TGTGCCAGCAGTGAAGACGCGAGGGGACAGGCTTATGGCTACACCTTC.

The V and J genes are TRBV3-1 (or the pseudogene TRBV3-2) and TRBJ2-7; D is unclear. V shed 1 base and J shed 0 bases, with 13 bases lying between them. Germline lookup yields CDR1 LGHDT and CDR2 YNNKEL (reference sequence). CDR3 length: 16 amino acids. In nucleotides, the CDR3 is TGTGCCAGCAGCCAAGTACTACCAACAACCTCCTACGAGCAGTACTTC. Encoded protein: CASSQVLPTTSYEQYF.

In this sample, this clone turned up once. The V gene is TRBV5-4, the J gene TRBJ1-6; 8 bases fit TRBD1. The CDR3 loop spans 16 amino acids. Unmatched junction bases numbered 8, after V lost 0 bases and J lost 9 bases. Germline V gene data show CDR1 as SGHNT and CDR2 as YYREEE (reference sequence). The CDR3 nucleotides are TGTGCCAGCAGCTTGGAAGGTAGACAGGGGAGTTCACCCCTCCACTTT. It codes for CASSLEGRQGSSPLHF.

The table lists this clone with a few counts. The chain carries TRBV19 and TRBJ2-1; 11 bases match TRBD2. Germline V CDR1 and CDR2: LNHDA, SQIVND (reference sequence). This CDR3 has 16 amino acids. V lost 6 bases, J lost 0 bases, and 4 bases stayed unmatched. CDR3 in amino acids: CASSGTSGNSYNEQFF. The CDR3 bases are TGTGCCAGTAGCGGGACTAGCGGAAACTCCTACAATGAGCAGTTCTTC.

This chain links TRBV18 with TRBJ2-7, with D perhaps matching TRBD1 (6 bases). V shed 6 bases and J shed 2 bases, with 11 bases lying between them. The CDR3 is 13 amino acids. Germline CDR1 reads KGHSH; CDR2 reads LQKENI. This chain's CDR3 is CASSRTATYEQYF. In nucleotides, the CDR3 is TGTGCCAGCTCCCGGACAGCTACCTACGAGCAGTACTTC. The full variable domain, in which reference TRBV18 and TRBJ2-7 provide the parts outside the CDR3, is NAGVMQNPRHLVRRRGQEARLRCSPMKGHSHVYWYRQLPEEGLKFMVYLQKENIIDESGMPKERFSAEFPKEGPSILRIQQVVRGDSAAYFCASSRTATYEQYFGPGTRLTVT.

The J gene is TRBJ1-4, the V gene TRBV4-1; D is unclear. V was pared by 6 bases and J by 0 bases, with 11 bases between. Looked up from germline, CDR1 is MGHRA and CDR2 is YSYEKL. The CDR3 is made up of 15 amino acids. The CDR3 loop reads CASSTSGATNEKLFF. The CDR3 region has the DNA TGCGCCAGCAGTACCTCCGGGGCAACTAATGAAAAACTGTTTTTT.

V and J are TRBV18 and TRBJ1-2; 8 nucleotides line up with TRBD1. V shed 4 bases, J shed 6 bases, and the junction held 10 bases outside the gene matches. Germline values: CDR1 KGHSH, CDR2 LQKENI. The CDR3 is 15 residues long. The CDR3 DNA reads TGTGCCAGCTCACTAGACTGGCAGGGGGCGGATGGCTACACCTTC. This gives the protein CASSLDWQGADGYTF. The complete variable domain, with remaining parts taken from reference TRBV18 and TRBJ1-2, reads NAGVMQNPRHLVRRRGQEARLRCSPMKGHSHVYWYRQLPEEGLKFMVYLQKENIIDESGMPKERFSAEFPKEGPSILRIQQVVRGDSAAYFCASSLDWQGADGYTFGSGTRLTVV.

This clone appeared a single time. The CDR3 DNA reads TGTGCCAGCAGTGTTGACAGGGGATTTCCAGCTTTCTTT. Its protein is CASSVDRGFPAFF. This chain connects TRBV12-3 or TRBV12-4 to TRBJ1-1, with 8 positions matching TRBD1. The CDR3 covers 13 residues. With 5 bases clipped from V and 10 bases from J, the junction kept 9 bases outside the gene matches.

This chain connects TRBV21-1 to TRBJ1-3; the table's TRBD1 call for D was not verified on the DNA. TRBV21-1 is recorded as a pseudogene. This CDR3 spans 16 amino acids. The CDR3 here is CASSKRDNFERGTIYF. The CDR3 DNA follows: TGTGCCAGCAGCAAAAGGGACAATTTCGAAAGAGGCACCATATATTTT.

V gene TRBV5-1 combines with J gene TRBJ2-1; TRBD2 matches at 13 bases. The length of the CDR3 is 14 residues. Per germline, CDR1 SGHRS and CDR2 YFSETQ. The trim removed 0 bases at V and 14 bases at J, leaving 5 bases unmatched. CDR3: CASSLAGTSGTKFF. The CDR3 DNA sequence: TGCGCCAGCAGCTTGGCGGGGACTAGCGGGACTAAGTTCTTC.

This clone was observed a handful of times. The chain carries TRBV28 and TRBJ2-7; D is possibly TRBD1 (6 bases). Trimming removed 5 bases from V and 3 bases from J, with 11 bases in between. The germline V gene encodes CDR1 MDHEN and CDR2 SYDVKM. The CDR3 contains 13 residues. The CDR3 coding sequence is TGTGCCAGCAGTAGCCCGGACAGCTACGAGCAGTACTTC. Its translation is CASSSPDSYEQYF. The full variable domain, completed using reference TRBV28 and TRBJ2-7, is DVKVTQSSRYLVKRTGEKVFLECVQDMDHENMFWYRQDPGLGLRLIYFSYDVKMKEKGDIPEGYSVSREKKERFSLILESASTNQTSMYLCASSSPDSYEQYFGPGTRLTVT.

The chain employs TRBV25-1 and TRBJ2-3, with 12 bases lining up with TRBD2. V gave up 3 bases and J gave up 4 bases; unmatched junction bases: 2. The CDR3 contains 15 residues. From germline, CDR1 is MGHDK and CDR2 SYGVNS. This chain's CDR3 is CASSDGLAGPDTQYF. In DNA form, the CDR3 reads TGTGCCAGCAGTGACGGACTAGCGGGGCCAGATACGCAGTATTTT.

This clone has only a few counts. The CDR3 here is CASSEGSRVMNTEAFF. The DNA for the CDR3 is TGTGCCAGCAGTGAAGGGTCGCGCGTTATGAACACTGAAGCTTTCTTT. The rearrangement joins TRBV6-1 to TRBJ1-1; no definite D call. Germline CDR1 MNHNS, CDR2 SASEGT. The CDR3 loop spans 16 amino acids. V gave up 1 base and J gave up 0 bases, with 12 bases separating them.

The chain is built from TRBV14 and TRBJ2-3, with D unresolved. Between the trimmed V and J ends, which lost 0 bases and 5 bases, there was a span of 6 bases. The V gene's germline CDR1 is SGHDN and CDR2 FVKESK. The CDR3 has 13 residues. The CDR3 spells CASSQDGRDTQYF. DNA of the CDR3: TGTGCCAGCAGCCAAGATGGCCGAGATACGCAGTATTTT.

The V gene is TRBV5-1, the J gene TRBJ2-2; 9 bases agree with TRBD2. In germline, CDR1 is SGHRS, CDR2 YFSETQ. V shed 4 bases, J shed 7 bases, and the junction held 14 bases outside the gene matches. The CDR3 is 17 residues long. CDR3: CASSPGLSGRPGGELFF. In nucleotides, the CDR3 is TGCGCCAGCAGCCCCGGCTTAAGCGGGAGGCCGGGCGGGGAGCTGTTTTTT.